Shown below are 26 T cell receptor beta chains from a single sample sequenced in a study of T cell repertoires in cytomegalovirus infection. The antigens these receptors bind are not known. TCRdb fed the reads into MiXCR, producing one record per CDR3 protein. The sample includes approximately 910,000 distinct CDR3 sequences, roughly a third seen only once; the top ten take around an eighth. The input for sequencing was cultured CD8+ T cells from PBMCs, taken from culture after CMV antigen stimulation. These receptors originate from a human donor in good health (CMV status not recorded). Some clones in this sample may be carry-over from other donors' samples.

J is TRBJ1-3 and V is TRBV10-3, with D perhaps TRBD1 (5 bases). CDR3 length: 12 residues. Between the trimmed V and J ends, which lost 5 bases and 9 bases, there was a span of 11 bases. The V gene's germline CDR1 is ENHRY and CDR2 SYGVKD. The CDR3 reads CAISTGAPTIYF. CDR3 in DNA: TGTGCCATCAGTACCGGGGCGCCCACCATATATTTT.

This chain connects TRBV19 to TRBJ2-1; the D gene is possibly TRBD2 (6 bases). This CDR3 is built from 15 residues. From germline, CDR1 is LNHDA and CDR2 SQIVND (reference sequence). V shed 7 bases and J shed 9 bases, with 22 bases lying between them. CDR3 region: CASTPGGEPMREQFF. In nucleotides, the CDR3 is TGTGCCAGTACCCCAGGAGGGGAACCCATGCGTGAGCAGTTCTTC.

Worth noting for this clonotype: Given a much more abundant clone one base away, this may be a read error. The CDR3 coding sequence is TGTGCCAGCTGCTTAGTGACAGGCTTCTCTGGGGCCAACGTCCTGACTTTC. Translated, it gives CASCLVTGFSGANVLTF. This chain connects TRBV7-2 to TRBJ2-6, with a tentative D call TRBD1 (6 bases). CDR1 is SGHTA and CDR2 is FQGNSA in the germline V gene. This CDR3 comprises 17 residues.

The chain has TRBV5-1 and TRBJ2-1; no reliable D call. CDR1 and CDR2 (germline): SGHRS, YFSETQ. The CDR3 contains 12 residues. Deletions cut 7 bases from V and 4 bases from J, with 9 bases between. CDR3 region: CASYTTYNEQFF. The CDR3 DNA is TGCGCCAGCTACACAACTTACAATGAGCAGTTCTTC. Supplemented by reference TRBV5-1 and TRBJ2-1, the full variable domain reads KAGVTQTPRYLIKTRGQQVTLSCSPISGHRSVSWYQQTPGQGLQFLFEYFSETQRNKGNFPGRFSGRQFSNSRSEMNVSTLELGDSALYLCASYTTYNEQFFGPGTRLTVL.

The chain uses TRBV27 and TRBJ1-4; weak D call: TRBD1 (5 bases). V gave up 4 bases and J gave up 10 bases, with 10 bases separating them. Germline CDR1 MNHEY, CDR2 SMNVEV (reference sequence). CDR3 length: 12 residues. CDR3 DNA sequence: TGTGCCAGCAGTTCCCAGGGCAGAAAACTGTTTTTT. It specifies CASSSQGRKLFF. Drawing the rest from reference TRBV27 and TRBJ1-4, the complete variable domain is EAQVTQNPRYLITVTGKKLTVTCSQNMNHEYMSWYRQDPGLGLRQIYYSMNVEVTDKGDVPEGYKVSRKEKRNFPLILESPSPNQTSLYFCASSSQGRKLFFGSGTQLSVL.

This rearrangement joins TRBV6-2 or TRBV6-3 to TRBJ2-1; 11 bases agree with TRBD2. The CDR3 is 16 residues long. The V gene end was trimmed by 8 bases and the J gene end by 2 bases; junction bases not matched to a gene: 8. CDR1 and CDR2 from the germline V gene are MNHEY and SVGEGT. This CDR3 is CASFTQLAGAYNEQFF. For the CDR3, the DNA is TGTGCCAGCTTTACTCAACTAGCGGGGGCCTACAATGAGCAGTTCTTC.

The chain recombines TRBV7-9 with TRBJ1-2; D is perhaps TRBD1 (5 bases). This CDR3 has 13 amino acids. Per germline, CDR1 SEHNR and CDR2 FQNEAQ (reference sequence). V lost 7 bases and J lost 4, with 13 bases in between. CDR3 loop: CASTSGEIYGYTF. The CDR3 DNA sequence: TGTGCCAGCACCTCGGGGGAAATCTATGGCTACACCTTC. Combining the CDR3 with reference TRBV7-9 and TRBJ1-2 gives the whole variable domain DTGVSQNPRHKITKRGQNVTFRCDPISEHNRLYWYRQTLGQGPEFLTYFQNEAQLEKSRLLSDRFSAERPKGSFSTLEIQRTEQGDSAMYLCASTSGEIYGYTFGSGTRLTVV.

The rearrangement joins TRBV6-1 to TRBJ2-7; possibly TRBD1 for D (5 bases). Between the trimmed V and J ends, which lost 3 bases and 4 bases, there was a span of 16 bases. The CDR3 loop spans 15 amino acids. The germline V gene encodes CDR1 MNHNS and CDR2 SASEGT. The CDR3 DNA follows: TGTGCCAGCAGTGACCTCAGCCAGGGTGTTTACGAGCAGTACTTC. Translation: CASSDLSQGVYEQYF.

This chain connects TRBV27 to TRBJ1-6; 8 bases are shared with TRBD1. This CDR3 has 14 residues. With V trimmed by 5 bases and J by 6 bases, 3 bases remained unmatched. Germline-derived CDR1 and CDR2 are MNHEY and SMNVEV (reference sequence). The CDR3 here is CASSQGASNSPLHF. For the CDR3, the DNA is TGTGCCAGCAGTCAGGGGGCGTCTAATTCACCCCTCCACTTT.

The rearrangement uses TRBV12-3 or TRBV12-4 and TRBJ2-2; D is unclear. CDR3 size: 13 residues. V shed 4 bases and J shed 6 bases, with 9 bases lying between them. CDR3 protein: CASSSLRAGELFF. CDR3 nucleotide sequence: TGTGCCAGCAGTTCGTTACGGGCCGGGGAGCTGTTTTTT.

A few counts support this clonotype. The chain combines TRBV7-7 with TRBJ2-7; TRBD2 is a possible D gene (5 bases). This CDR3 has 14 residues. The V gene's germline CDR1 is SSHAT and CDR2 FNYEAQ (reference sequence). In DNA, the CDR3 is TGTGCTAGCAGCGAGAAGAGGGAACATCACGAGCAGTACGTC. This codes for CASSEKREHHEQYV.

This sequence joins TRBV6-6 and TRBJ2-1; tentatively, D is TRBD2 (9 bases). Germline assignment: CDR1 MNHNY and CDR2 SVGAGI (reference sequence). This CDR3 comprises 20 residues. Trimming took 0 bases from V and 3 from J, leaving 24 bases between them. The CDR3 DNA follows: TGTGCCAGCAGTTACTCGACAGGGGTTAGCGGGGGACTCAACTACAATGAGCAGTTCTTC. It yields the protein CASSYSTGVSGGLNYNEQFF.

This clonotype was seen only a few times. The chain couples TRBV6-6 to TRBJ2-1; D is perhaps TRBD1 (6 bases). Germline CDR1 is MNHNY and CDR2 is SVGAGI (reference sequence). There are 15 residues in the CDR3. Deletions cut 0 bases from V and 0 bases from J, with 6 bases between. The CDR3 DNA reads TGTGCCAGCAGTTACTCGGACAGCTCCTACAATGAGCAGTTCTTC. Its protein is CASSYSDSSYNEQFF.

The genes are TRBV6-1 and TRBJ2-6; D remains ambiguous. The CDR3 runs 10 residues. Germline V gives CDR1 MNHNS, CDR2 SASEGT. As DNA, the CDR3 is TGTTTGGCTGGGGCCAACGTCCTGACTTTC. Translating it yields CLAGANVLTF.

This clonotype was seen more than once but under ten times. The CDR3 loop is CASGFQLAGGSSYNEQFF. Written as DNA, the CDR3 is TGTGCTAGTGGTTTTCAACTAGCGGGGGGGAGCTCCTACAATGAGCAGTTCTTC. The genes are TRBV12-5 and TRBJ2-1; 13 positions match TRBD2. Germline loops: CDR1 LGHNT, CDR2 FRNRAP. The J segment lost 0 bases and the V segment lost 3 bases, leaving 5 bases of the junction unmatched. The length of the CDR3 is 18 residues.

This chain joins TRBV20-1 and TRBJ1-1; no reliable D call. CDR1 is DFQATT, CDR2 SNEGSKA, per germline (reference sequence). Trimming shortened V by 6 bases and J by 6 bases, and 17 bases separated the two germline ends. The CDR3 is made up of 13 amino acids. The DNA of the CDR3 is TGCAGTGCCGGAGAAGCCCCGGGAGCTGAAGCTTTCTTT. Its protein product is CSAGEAPGAEAFF.

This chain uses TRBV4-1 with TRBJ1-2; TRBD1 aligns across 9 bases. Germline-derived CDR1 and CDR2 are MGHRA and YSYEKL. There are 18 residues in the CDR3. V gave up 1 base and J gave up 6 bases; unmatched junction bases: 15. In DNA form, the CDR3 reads TGCGCCAGCAGCCAAGGGATGGACAGGGGCCTAGGGTATCATGGCTACACCTTC. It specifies CASSQGMDRGLGYHGYTF.

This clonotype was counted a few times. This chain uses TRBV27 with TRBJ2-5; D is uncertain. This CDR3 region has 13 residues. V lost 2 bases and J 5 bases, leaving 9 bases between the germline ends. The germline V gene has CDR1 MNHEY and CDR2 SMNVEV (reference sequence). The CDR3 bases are TGTGCCAGCAGTTTAAACACGCGGGAGACCCAGTACTTC. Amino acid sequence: CASSLNTRETQYF.

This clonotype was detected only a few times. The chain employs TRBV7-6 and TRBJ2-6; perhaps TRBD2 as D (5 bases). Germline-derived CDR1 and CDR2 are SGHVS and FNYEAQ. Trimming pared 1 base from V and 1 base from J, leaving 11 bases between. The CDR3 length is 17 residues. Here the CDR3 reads CASSLELWESGANVLTF. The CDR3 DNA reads TGTGCCAGCAGCTTAGAACTATGGGAGTCTGGGGCCAACGTCCTGACTTTC.

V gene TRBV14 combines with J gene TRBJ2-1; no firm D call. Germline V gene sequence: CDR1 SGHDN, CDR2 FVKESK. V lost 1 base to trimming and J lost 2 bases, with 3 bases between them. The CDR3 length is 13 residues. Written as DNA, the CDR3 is TGTGCCAGCAGCCAAGCCCCCTACAATGAGCAGTTCTTC. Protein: CASSQAPYNEQFF. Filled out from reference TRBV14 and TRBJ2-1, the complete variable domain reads EAGVTQFPSHSVIEKGQTVTLRCDPISGHDNLYWYRRVMGKEIKFLLHFVKESKQDESGMPNNRFLAERTGGTYSTLKVQPAELEDSGVYFCASSQAPYNEQFFGPGTRLTVL.

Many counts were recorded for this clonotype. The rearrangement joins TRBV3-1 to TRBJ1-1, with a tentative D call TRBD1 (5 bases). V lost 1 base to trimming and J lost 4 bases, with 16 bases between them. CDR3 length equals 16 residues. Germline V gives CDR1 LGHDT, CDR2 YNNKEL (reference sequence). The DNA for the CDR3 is TGTGCCAGCAGCCAAGGAGAAGTAGTGGGGGGCACTGAAGCTTTCTTT. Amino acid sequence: CASSQGEVVGGTEAFF.

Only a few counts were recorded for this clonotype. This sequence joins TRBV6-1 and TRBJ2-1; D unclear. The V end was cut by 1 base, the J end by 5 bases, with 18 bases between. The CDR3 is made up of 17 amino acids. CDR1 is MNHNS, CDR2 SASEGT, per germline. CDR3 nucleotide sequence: TGTGCCAGCAGTGAAGAGCAATTTACCGCTTCCGACAATGAGCAGTTCTTC. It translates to CASSEEQFTASDNEQFF.

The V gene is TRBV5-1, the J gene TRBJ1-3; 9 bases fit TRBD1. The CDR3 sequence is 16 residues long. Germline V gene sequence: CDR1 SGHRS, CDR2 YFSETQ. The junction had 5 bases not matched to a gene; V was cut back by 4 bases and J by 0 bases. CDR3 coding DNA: TGCGCCAGCAGCCCGGACAGGGGATTCTCTGGAAACACCATATATTTT. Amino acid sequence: CASSPDRGFSGNTIYF.

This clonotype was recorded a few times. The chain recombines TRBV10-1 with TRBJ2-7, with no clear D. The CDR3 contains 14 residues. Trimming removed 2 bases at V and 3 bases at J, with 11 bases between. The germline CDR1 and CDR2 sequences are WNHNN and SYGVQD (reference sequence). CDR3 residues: CASSEREQYYEQYF. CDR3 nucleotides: TGCGCCAGCAGTGAGAGGGAACAGTACTACGAGCAGTACTTC.

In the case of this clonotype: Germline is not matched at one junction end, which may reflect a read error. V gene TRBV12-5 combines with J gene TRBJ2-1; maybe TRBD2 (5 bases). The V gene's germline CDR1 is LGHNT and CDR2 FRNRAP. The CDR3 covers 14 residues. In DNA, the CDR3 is TGTGCTAGTGGTTTGCCCTCTAGCCACGTACGAGAAGTCTTC. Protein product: CASGLPSSHVREVF.

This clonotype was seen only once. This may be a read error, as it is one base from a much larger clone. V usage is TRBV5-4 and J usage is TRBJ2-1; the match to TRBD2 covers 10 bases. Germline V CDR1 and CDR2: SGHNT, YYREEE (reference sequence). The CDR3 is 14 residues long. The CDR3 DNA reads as TGTGCCGGCAGCCGGAGCGGGGGGGCCGATGAGCAGTTCTTC. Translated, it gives CAGSRSGGADEQFF. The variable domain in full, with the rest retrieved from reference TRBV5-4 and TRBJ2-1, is ETGVTQSPTHLIKTRGQQVTLRCSSQSGHNTVSWYQQALGQGPQFIFQYYREEENGRGNFPPRFSGLQFPNYSSELNVNALELDDSALYLCAGSRSGGADEQFFGPGTRLTVL.